This TCR beta chain was recovered during a study of T cell changes during pregnancy in multiple sclerosis. Measured with immunoSEQ multiplex PCR; TCRdb has only the in-frame clones, and not every one. The table has 30,000 to 40,000 clones, around 90% seen once; the top ten hold 0.45% to 0.65%. The CDR3 consists of 13 residues. The V gene's germline CDR1 is KGHSH and CDR2 LQKENI. V was pared by 2 bases and J by 9 bases, with 10 bases between. The sequence derives from a female donor with multiple sclerosis, enrolled in a pregnancy study. Sequencing was performed on CD4+ T cells from peripheral blood mononuclear cells, taken before pregnancy. The rearrangement joins TRBV18 to TRBJ1-4; no clear D. The CDR3: CASSPNREKKLFF. The DNA for the CDR3 is TGTGCCAGCTCACCAAACCGGGAGAAAAAACTGTTTTTT.